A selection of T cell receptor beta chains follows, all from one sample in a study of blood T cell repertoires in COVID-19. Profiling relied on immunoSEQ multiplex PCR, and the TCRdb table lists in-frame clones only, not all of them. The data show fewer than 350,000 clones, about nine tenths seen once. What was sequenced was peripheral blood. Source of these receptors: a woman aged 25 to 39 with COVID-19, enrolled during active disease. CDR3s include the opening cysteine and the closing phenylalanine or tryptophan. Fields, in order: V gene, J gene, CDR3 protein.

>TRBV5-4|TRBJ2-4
CASSQGTSGGQIAKNIQYF
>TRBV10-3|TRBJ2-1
CAISDNRGNEQFF
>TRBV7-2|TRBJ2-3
CASSLVSGGAWDTQYF
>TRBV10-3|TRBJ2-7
CAISESPAGGSYEQYF
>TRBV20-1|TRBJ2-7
CSALFLTGNF
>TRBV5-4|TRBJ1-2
CASSLALQGSEGYTF
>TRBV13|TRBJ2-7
CASTLAGGSYEQYF
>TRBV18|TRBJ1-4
CASSSGTVNEKLFF
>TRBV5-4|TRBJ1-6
CASSHYSGTGVSSPLHF
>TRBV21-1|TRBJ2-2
CASSKGGTALIIVRELFF
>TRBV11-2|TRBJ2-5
CASSERDSGGAHEYF
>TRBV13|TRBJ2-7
CASSQAGTGIYEQYF
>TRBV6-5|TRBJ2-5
CASSYESGVETQYF
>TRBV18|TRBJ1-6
CASSPRVQSLNSPLHF
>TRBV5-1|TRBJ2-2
CASSSTGQGGAGELFF
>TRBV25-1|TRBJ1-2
CASSDLPGKYGYTF
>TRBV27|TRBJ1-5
CASRTLYSNQPQHF
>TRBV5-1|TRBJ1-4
CASSTGQGFEKLFF
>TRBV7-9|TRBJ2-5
CASSLPDRVRETQYF
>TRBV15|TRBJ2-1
CATSMTGSSSYNEQFF
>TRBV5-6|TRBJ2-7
CASSVGGQGDFYEQYF
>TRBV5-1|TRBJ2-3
CASIPIAGGPDTQYF
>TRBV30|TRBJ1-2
CAWSVQGRGYTF
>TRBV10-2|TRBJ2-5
CASSESRGGPAPETQYF
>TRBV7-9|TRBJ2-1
CASSQTGQRKDEQFF
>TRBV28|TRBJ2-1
CASTSAGNIGSYNEQFF
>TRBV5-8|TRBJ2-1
CASSFRTGREQFF
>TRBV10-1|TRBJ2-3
CASSKRLAGGQWTDTQYF
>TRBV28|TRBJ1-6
CASSYLGSSYNSPLHF
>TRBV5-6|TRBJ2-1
CASSFSVGNEQFF
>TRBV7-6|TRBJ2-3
CASSRLKAGGTDTQYF
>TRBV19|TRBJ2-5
CASSGQLQETQYF
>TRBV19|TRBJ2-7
CASRDTSYEQYF
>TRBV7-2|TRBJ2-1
CASSVAQEQFF
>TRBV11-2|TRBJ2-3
CASSFGSGQGPDTQYF
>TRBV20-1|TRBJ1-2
CSANLQGSYTF
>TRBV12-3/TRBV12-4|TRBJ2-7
CASSFSGYEQYF
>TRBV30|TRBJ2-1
CAWSVKRSYNEQFF
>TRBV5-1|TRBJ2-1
CASSPGTGYYNEQFF
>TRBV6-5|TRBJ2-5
CASSTRQVMGETQYF
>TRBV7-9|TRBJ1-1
CASSLNGVRNSEAFF
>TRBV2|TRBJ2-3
CASSVRGATDTQYF